Each of the 20 T cell receptor beta chains below was sequenced from the same sample in a study of CD8+ T cells in alopecia areata. Treatment described: oral pan-JAK inhibitor, 5-10 mg twice daily. cDNA serving as the sequencing template came from extracted, reverse transcribed RNA. Produced via immunoSEQ multiplex PCR; TCRdb's table is partial and in-frame only. The sample lists tens of thousands of clones; around 29% were seen once. Sequencing was performed on CD8+ T cells sorted from blood, taken at week 4, from a patient treated with tofacitinib. The source is a human donor with alopecia areata.

The V and J genes are TRBV6-5 and TRBJ2-1; D gene ambiguous. Germline V gene data show CDR1 as MNHEY and CDR2 as SVGAGI. The CDR3 runs to 12 residues. V lost 5 bases and J 8 bases, leaving 10 bases between the germline ends. The CDR3 loop reads CASSTKRDEQFF. DNA of the CDR3: TGTGCCAGCAGTACCAAAAGGGATGAGCAGTTCTTC.

This clone was seen only a few times. V gene TRBV4-1 combines with J gene TRBJ2-7, with a possible D match to TRBD1 (5 bases). There are 13 residues in the CDR3. Germline values: CDR1 MGHRA, CDR2 YSYEKL. V lost 4 bases and J 3 bases, leaving 10 bases between the germline ends. In DNA, the CDR3 is TGCGCCAGCAGCCCGGCGACAGACTACGAGCAGTACTTC. Encoded protein: CASSPATDYEQYF.

The chain uses TRBV29-1 and TRBJ1-1, with TRBD1 matching over 9 bases. Trimming took 1 base from V and 8 from J; bases not matched to a gene: 2. Germline lookup yields CDR1 SQVTM and CDR2 ANQGSEA. The CDR3 is 12 residues long. The CDR3 spells CSVEVGTGEAFF. The CDR3 DNA is TGCAGCGTTGAAGTTGGGACAGGGGAAGCTTTCTTT.

V and J are TRBV20-1 and TRBJ2-5, with D possibly TRBD1 on 6 matching bases. Trimming pared 5 bases from V and 9 bases from J, leaving 10 bases between. This CDR3 contains 10 residues. CDR1 is DFQATT and CDR2 is SNEGSKA in the germline V gene (reference sequence). The CDR3 protein is CSAASGAQYF. The CDR3 bases are TGCAGTGCTGCCTCAGGGGCCCAGTACTTC.

The chain employs TRBV29-1 and TRBJ1-1; D gene unclear. V dropped 3 bases and J dropped 4 bases, with 6 bases sitting between them. The CDR3 consists of 11 residues. CDR1 is SQVTM and CDR2 is ANQGSEA in the germline V gene. The chain's CDR3 is CSVDKSTEAFF. The DNA for the CDR3 is TGCAGCGTTGATAAGAGCACTGAAGCTTTCTTT.

In this sample, this clone turned up many times. This rearrangement joins TRBV5-6 to TRBJ1-1, with TRBD1 matching 12 bases. CDR1 SGHDT and CDR2 YYEEEE come from the germline V gene. The CDR3 is made up of 19 amino acids. Trimming took 4 bases from V and 7 from J; bases not matched to a gene: 20. The CDR3 coding sequence is TGTGCCAGCAGCCTGCCGAACCCGGGACAGGGGGCCGGAGGGGTTGAAGCTTTCTTT. Its protein product is CASSLPNPGQGAGGVEAFF.

The chain recombines TRBV27 with TRBJ2-5; maybe TRBD2 (6 bases). Deletions cut 3 bases from V and 5 bases from J, with 10 bases between. There are 13 residues in the CDR3. Per germline, CDR1 MNHEY and CDR2 SMNVEV (reference sequence). CDR3 amino acids: CASSFSGRETQYF. The CDR3 nucleotides are TGTGCCAGCAGTTTTAGTGGGAGGGAGACCCAGTACTTC.

This clone showed up just once. This chain joins TRBV7-8 and TRBJ2-3; D gene unclear. Germline V gene sequence: CDR1 SGHVS, CDR2 FQNEAQ. CDR3 length: 12 residues. Trimming took off 8 bases at V and 1 base at J, with 7 bases between the two ends. The CDR3 spells CASGLGTDTQYF. The DNA of the CDR3 is TGTGCCAGCGGGTTGGGCACAGATACGCAGTATTTT.

This clone was counted a few times. A junction boundary mismatches the germline segment, possibly from a read error. This chain connects TRBV9 to TRBJ2-1; 7 nucleotides agree with TRBD2. The CDR3 totals 18 residues. Germline lookup yields CDR1 SGDLS and CDR2 YYNGEE. The CDR3 is CASSVATMGLAEENEQFF. The CDR3 region has the DNA TGTGCTAGCAGCGTAGCTACTATGGGGCTAGCGGAGGAGAATGAGCAGTTCTTC.

This clone was observed many times. The chain recombines TRBV7-9 with TRBJ2-3; D unresolved. The V gene lost 4 bases and the J gene lost 4 bases, with 6 bases spanning the gap. The CDR3 spans 12 residues. The V gene's germline CDR1 is SEHNR and CDR2 FQNEAQ (reference sequence). CDR3 in DNA: TGTGCCAGCAGCTCATACCCAGATACGCAGTATTTT. It specifies CASSSYPDTQYF. Full variable domain (outside the CDR3, taken from reference TRBV7-9 and TRBJ2-3): DTGVSQNPRHKITKRGQNVTFRCDPISEHNRLYWYRQTLGQGPEFLTYFQNEAQLEKSRLLSDRFSAERPKGSFSTLEIQRTEQGDSAMYLCASSSYPDTQYFGPGTRLTVL.

J is TRBJ2-7 and V is TRBV4-2, with 14 bases lining up with TRBD2. This CDR3 region has 16 residues. CDR1 is LGHNA and CDR2 is YNFKEQ in the germline V gene. V gave up 3 bases and J gave up 0 bases; unmatched junction bases: 1. CDR3 sequence: CASSHGTSGSSYEQYF. As DNA, the CDR3 is TGTGCCAGCAGCCACGGGACTAGCGGGAGCTCCTACGAGCAGTACTTC.

The table lists this clone with a few counts. The V gene is TRBV29-1, the J gene TRBJ1-1; TRBD1 aligns across 9 bases. The trim removed 4 bases at V and 1 base at J, leaving 10 bases unmatched. Germline CDR1 SQVTM, CDR2 ANQGSEA. CDR3 size: 16 residues. Written as DNA, the CDR3 is TGCAGCGTTGGGGGGGACAGGGCCTCTTGGAACACTGAAGCTTTCTTT. This translates into CSVGGDRASWNTEAFF.

The CDR3 protein is CASSQTGQIEQYF. The CDR3 coding sequence is TGTGCCAGCAGCCAGACGGGACAGATCGAGCAGTACTTC. The rearrangement uses TRBV14 and TRBJ2-7, with 7 positions matching TRBD1. Germline CDR1 is SGHDN and CDR2 is FVKESK. The J segment lost 6 bases and the V segment lost 3 bases, leaving 5 bases of the junction unmatched. This CDR3 comprises 13 residues.

The gene calls are TRBV29-1 and TRBJ1-2; TRBD1 matches at 8 bases. Germline-derived CDR1 and CDR2 are SQVTM and ANQGSEA. The CDR3 extends over 12 amino acids. Germline trimming cut 3 bases from V and 4 bases from J; bases unmatched to any gene: 1. CDR3 sequence reads: CSVDQGAYGYTF. The CDR3 nucleotides are TGCAGCGTTGATCAGGGGGCCTATGGCTACACCTTC. Complete variable domain (other parts from reference TRBV29-1 and TRBJ1-2): SAVISQKPSRDICQRGTSLTIQCQVDSQVTMMFWYRQQPGQSLTLIATANQGSEATYESGFVIDKFPISRPNLTFSTLTVSNMSPEDSSIYLCSVDQGAYGYTFGSGTRLTVV.

This clone rates as medium-sized. The DNA of the CDR3 is TGTGCCAGCAGTTTATGGACTAGCGGGAGTCTAAACTACGAGCAGTACTTC. Protein sequence: CASSLWTSGSLNYEQYF. This chain joins TRBV28 and TRBJ2-7; 12 bases line up with TRBD2. In germline, CDR1 is MDHEN, CDR2 SYDVKM. This CDR3 is 17 amino acids long. V was pared by 0 bases and J by 3 bases, with 6 bases of the junction left unmatched.

The rearrangement joins TRBV4-1 to TRBJ2-7; D perhaps matches TRBD2 (6 bases). The CDR3 contains 15 residues. Trimming took off 2 bases at V and 1 base at J, with 12 bases between the two ends. Looked up from germline, CDR1 is MGHRA and CDR2 is YSYEKL. The CDR3 here is CASSQNSGPSYEQYF. The CDR3 nucleotides read TGCGCCAGCAGCCAAAATAGCGGTCCATCCTACGAGCAGTACTTC.

This chain joins TRBV30 and TRBJ2-1; D might be TRBD2 (5 bases). Trimming pared 1 base from V and 4 bases from J, leaving 11 bases between. This CDR3 is built from 14 residues. Germline V gene lookup returns CDR1 GTSNPN and CDR2 SVGIG (reference sequence). The CDR3 reads CAWSGLAAYNEQFF. The CDR3 DNA reads as TGTGCCTGGAGTGGTCTAGCAGCTTACAATGAGCAGTTCTTC.

V usage is TRBV29-1 and J usage is TRBJ2-2; D might be TRBD1 (5 bases). Germline V CDR1 and CDR2: SQVTM, ANQGSEA. This CDR3 has 11 amino acids. The germline V and J ends were trimmed by 7 bases and 6 bases, with 9 bases remaining between them. The DNA of the CDR3 is TGCAGCGCCGCACAGGCCGGGGAGCTGTTTTTT. Translating gives CSAAQAGELFF.

This clone was picked up a small number of times. V usage is TRBV30 and J usage is TRBJ2-7; unclear D gene. V was pared by 1 base and J by 0 bases, with 16 bases between. CDR1 and CDR2 from the germline V gene are GTSNPN and SVGIG (reference sequence). The CDR3 totals 16 residues. The CDR3 reads CAWSGGFMAGSYEQYF. The DNA of the CDR3 is TGTGCCTGGAGTGGCGGATTTATGGCTGGCTCCTACGAGCAGTACTTC.

This clone was seen a handful of times. The chain recombines TRBV10-3 with TRBJ2-5; 10 bases align to TRBD1. CDR1 and CDR2 from the germline V gene are ENHRY and SYGVKD. This CDR3 has 14 amino acids. Trimming took 2 bases from V and 3 from J; bases not matched to a gene: 0. CDR3 protein: CAISEGTGEETQYF. The CDR3, as DNA: TGTGCCATCAGTGAGGGGACAGGGGAAGAGACCCAGTACTTC.